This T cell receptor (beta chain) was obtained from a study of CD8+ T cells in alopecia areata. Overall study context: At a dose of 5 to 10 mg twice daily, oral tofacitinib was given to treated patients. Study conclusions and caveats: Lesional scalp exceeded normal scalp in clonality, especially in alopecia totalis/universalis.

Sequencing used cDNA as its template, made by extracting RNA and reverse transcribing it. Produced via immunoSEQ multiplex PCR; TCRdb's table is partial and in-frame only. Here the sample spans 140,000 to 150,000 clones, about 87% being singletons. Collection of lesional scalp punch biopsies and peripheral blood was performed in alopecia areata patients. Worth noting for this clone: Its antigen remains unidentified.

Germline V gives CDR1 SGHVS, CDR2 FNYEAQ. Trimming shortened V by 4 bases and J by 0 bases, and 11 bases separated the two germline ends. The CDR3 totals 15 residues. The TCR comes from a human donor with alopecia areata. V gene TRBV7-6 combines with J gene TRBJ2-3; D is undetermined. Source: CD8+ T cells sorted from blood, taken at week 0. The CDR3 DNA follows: TGTGCCAGCAGCTATGACCTACTTAGCACAGATACGCAGTATTTT. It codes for CASSYDLLSTDTQYF.